This T cell receptor (beta chain) emerged from a study of T cells in Graves' hyperthyroidism and ophthalmopathy (dated 2019 in TCRdb). Turning to the overall study: Peripheral blood was sampled at the time of initial diagnosis, prior to any treatment. Following sampling, methimazole starting at 30 mg daily was given to hyperthyroidism patients, and high-dose intravenous methylprednisolone was given to ophthalmopathy patients. To identify distinguishing TCR V-J signatures, a discovery cohort of around 98 patients was used, comprising 43 with Graves' ophthalmopathy and around 57 with stable Graves' hyperthyroidism. An independent validation cohort of around 19 hyperthyroidism patients and roughly 16 patients who later progressed to ophthalmopathy tested prospective prediction of ophthalmopathy. In addition, the study compared T-cell repertoires in thyroid tissue and in blood from roughly 6 Graves' hyperthyroidism patients. The roughly 100 discovery patients were divided at random into training and test sets in a 7:3 ratio. The paper reports TCR Vbeta CDR3 sequencing of over 120 peripheral blood samples: 43 ophthalmopathy, 70 to 85 hyperthyroidism and around 17 progressor patients.

Hyperthyroidism patients were aged 18 to 65 years and newly diagnosed, with disease duration of less than 2 months. The study excluded patients with uncontrolled infections, other autoimmune diseases, pregnancy or lactation. Diagnoses were based on clinical symptoms, serum thyroxine and TRAb, thyroid ultrasound and orbital computed tomography. Blood from progressor patients was drawn when they were first diagnosed with hyperthyroidism, before any ophthalmopathy symptoms appeared. PBMCs were isolated from about 9.1 ml of fresh peripheral blood by Ficoll-Paque density gradient centrifugation. Progressor patients were first diagnosed with Graves' hyperthyroidism and then developed ophthalmopathy during follow-up. Total RNA was extracted using Trizol reagent, and RNA quality was assessed on an Agilent 2100 Bioanalyzer. Amplification of TCR beta CDR3 regions was carried out from RNA transcripts. A first-round RT-PCR of the TCR CDR3 used the HTBI primer set with the Qiagen OneStep RT-PCR kit. Libraries were constructed in a second round of multiplex PCR, after which size selection and purification were carried out. Sequencing of the libraries was done on an Illumina HiSeq2000 using paired-end 100 bp reads. Per the original workflow: SOAPnuke was used to process the raw data, throwing out any read that contained adapters or uncalled bases, had a mean Phred below 15, or lacked an exact constant-primer or identifier match. High-quality paired reads were merged using COPE v1.2.5, and each unique nucleotide sequence was defined as a clonotype. MiTCR v1.1 was used to align the clonotypes against IMGT TRBV, TRBD and TRBJ reference segments. The analysis was restricted to V-J combinations with a frequency above 0.0001, which together covered about 99% of the repertoires. The TCS score was defined as F50 (clonal expansion) divided by E x V (chaos), with BLOSUM62-based TCRdist calculated between CDR3 peptides within each V-J. Welch's t-statistics and random forest reduced roughly 540 V-J features to 13, which were used in a naive Bayes classifier (R e1071). The public reads were reanalyzed by TCRdb: fastp trimming at Q25, MiXCR alignment, in-frame beta chains only. Merged by CDR3 protein, the rows form single entries marked with the most common genes and DNA. These V and J calls rely on TCRdb rather than the paper's analysis. Within this sample are about 280,000 distinct CDR3 sequences, with 25% of them counted one time only. The ten top clones hold around 30% of the sample.

This clonotype was recorded at least ten times. It lacks a known antigen. Base qualities are not at hand, and no much larger clone is one base apart. V is clipped by 0 bases and J by 3 bases, and the sequence between their germline boundaries is 6 bases long. Inclusive of the bounding cysteine and phenylalanine, the CDR3 is 13 residues long. This entry keeps only the CDR3 DNA: 39 bases, framed from base 1. Sequences SGHRS (CDR1) and YFSETQ (CDR2) are obtained from the germline V gene. Broad study findings and their caveats: Sample size was not statistically predetermined, and investigators were not blinded to group allocation. Ophthalmopathy was separated from stable hyperthyroidism by a 13 V-J signature model, with just over 85% sensitivity and about 81% specificity obtained in cross-validation and 80%/75% obtained in testing. Blood samples also contained most of the expanded thyroid clonotypes (frequency above 0.001), which suggests that blood repertoires may reflect thyroid immune responses. During validation, the model predicted progression to ophthalmopathy a median of around 7 months ahead of onset, with around 71% sensitivity and around 73% specificity.

Sequenced: blood. The sequence joins TRBV5-1 to TRBJ1-1; the D gene identity is not certain. The TCR comes from a man aged 35-49 years with Graves' hyperthyroidism that later progressed to Graves' ophthalmopathy. The DNA sequence is given as TGCGCCAGCAGCTTGGACAGTCACACTGAAGCTTTCTTT. Its protein product is CASSLDSHTEAFF. Extended through the reference TRBV5-1 and TRBJ1-1 proteins, this CDR3 yields the full variable domain: KAGVTQTPRYLIKTRGQQVTLSCSPISGHRSVSWYQQTPGQGLQFLFEYFSETQRNKGNFPGRFSGRQFSNSRSEMNVSTLELGDSALYLCASSLDSHTEAFFGQGTRLTVV.